Following are 13 T cell receptor beta chains from one sample sequenced in a study of OX40 agonist ivuxolimab in advanced cancers. TCRdb's table, derived via immunoSEQ multiplex PCR, lists solely in-frame clones and lacks some. The data contain 66,000 or so clones, roughly 80% of them seen just once; the ten biggest clones take up 1.5% to 2%. Here the sequenced sample was CD4+ or CD8+ T cells sorted from blood, taken in a trial of the OX40 agonist ivuxolimab. The receptors derive from an adult with an advanced solid tumor such as melanoma, head and neck, liver or kidney cancer.

A single count supports this clone. V usage is TRBV18 and J usage is TRBJ2-3, with TRBD2 identical over 9 bases. Looked up from germline, CDR1 is KGHSH and CDR2 is LQKENI. The CDR3 has 14 residues. V trimming: 4 bases; J trimming: 6 bases; junction bases outside the gene matches: 5. The CDR3 here is CASSLSGSPDTQYF. For the CDR3, the DNA is TGTGCCAGCTCACTTAGCGGGAGTCCGGATACGCAGTATTTT.

The chain couples TRBV11-3 to TRBJ2-1; D possibly matches TRBD1 or TRBD2 (5 bases each). Trimming removed 3 bases at V and 9 bases at J, with 6 bases between. Germline V CDR1 and CDR2: SGHNT, YENEEA. The CDR3 covers 11 residues. The CDR3 DNA follows: TGTGCCAGCAGCTTTGGGGGTGAGCAGTTCTTC. It codes for CASSFGGEQFF.

V and J are TRBV30 and TRBJ2-5; D possibly corresponds to TRBD2 (5 bases). Deletions cut 3 bases from V and 2 bases from J, with 16 bases between. Germline assignment: CDR1 GTSNPN and CDR2 SVGIG (reference sequence). The CDR3 covers 15 residues. DNA of the CDR3: TGTGCCTGGAGGAGAGGTAACCCGGGACAAGAGACCCAGTACTTC. This translates into CAWRRGNPGQETQYF. The whole variable domain, remainder taken from reference TRBV30 and TRBJ2-5, is SQTIHQWPATLVQPVGSPLSLECTVEGTSNPNLYWYRQAAGRGLQLLFYSVGIGQISSEVPQNLSASRPQDRQFILSSKKLLLSDSGFYLCAWRRGNPGQETQYFGPGTRLLVL.

The sample holds a few counts of this clone. V usage is TRBV11-2 and J usage is TRBJ2-7; D remains ambiguous. Trimming shortened V by 6 bases and J by 0 bases, and 15 bases separated the two germline ends. CDR1 and CDR2 (germline): SGHAT, FQNNGV. The CDR3 spans 15 residues. The CDR3 DNA reads TGTGCCAGCAGACTCACAGCCGGGCCCTCCTACGAGCAGTACTTC. Translation gives CASRLTAGPSYEQYF. The whole variable domain, remainder taken from reference TRBV11-2 and TRBJ2-7, is EAGVAQSPRYKIIEKRQSVAFWCNPISGHATLYWYQQILGQGPKLLIQFQNNGVVDDSQLPKDRFSAERLKGVDSTLKIQPAKLEDSAVYLCASRLTAGPSYEQYFGPGTRLTVT.

This clone came up a few times. J is TRBJ1-2 and V is TRBV6-1; TRBD1 is a possible D gene (5 bases). The CDR3 length is 14 residues. V was shortened by 4 bases and J by 4 bases, with 13 bases between the two germline ends. Germline-derived CDR1 and CDR2 are MNHNS and SASEGT. The CDR3 region has the DNA TGTGCCAGCAGTGTCGGGACCTCCTCCTATGGCTACACCTTC. Translation: CASSVGTSSYGYTF.

The chain is built from TRBV11-2 and TRBJ2-5, with TRBD2 matching over 8 bases. V shed 3 bases and J 3 bases; nucleotides not matched to a gene: 6. CDR1 SGHAT and CDR2 FQNNGV come from the germline V gene. The CDR3 covers 15 residues. CDR3 amino acids: CASSFTTLAEETQYF. CDR3 DNA sequence: TGTGCCAGCAGCTTCACCACACTAGCGGAAGAGACCCAGTACTTC. The full variable domain, completed using reference TRBV11-2 and TRBJ2-5, is EAGVAQSPRYKIIEKRQSVAFWCNPISGHATLYWYQQILGQGPKLLIQFQNNGVVDDSQLPKDRFSAERLKGVDSTLKIQPAKLEDSAVYLCASSFTTLAEETQYFGPGTRLLVL.

There are a few counts of this clone. This chain joins TRBV29-1 and TRBJ1-3; TRBD1 matches 8 bases. CDR1 and CDR2 (germline): SQVTM, ANQGSEA. The CDR3 runs to 12 residues. With V trimmed by 7 bases and J by 6 bases, 5 bases remained unmatched. CDR3: CSARTGPNTIYF. CDR3 nucleotide sequence: TGCAGCGCCAGGACAGGGCCAAACACCATATATTTT. The whole variable domain, filled in from reference TRBV29-1 and TRBJ1-3, reads SAVISQKPSRDICQRGTSLTIQCQVDSQVTMMFWYRQQPGQSLTLIATANQGSEATYESGFVIDKFPISRPNLTFSTLTVSNMSPEDSSIYLCSARTGPNTIYFGEGSWLTVV.

The V and J genes are TRBV11-2 and TRBJ1-5; D unresolved. V lost 8 bases, J lost 0 bases, and 8 bases lay in between. Per the germline V gene, CDR1 is SGHAT and CDR2 is FQNNGV. This CDR3 comprises 13 residues. The CDR3 region has the DNA TGTGCCAGCCTGGACCTTAGCAATCAGCCCCAGCATTTT. This encodes CASLDLSNQPQHF.

The V and J genes are TRBV5-5 and TRBJ2-5; TRBD1 might be the D (5 bases). Germline lookup yields CDR1 SGHKS and CDR2 YYEKEE (reference sequence). Trimming removed 5 bases at V and 6 bases at J, with 14 bases between. This CDR3 is 13 amino acids long. The CDR3 spells CASRKQVEKTQYF. For the CDR3, the DNA is TGTGCCAGCAGGAAACAGGTTGAAAAGACCCAGTACTTC.

This clone has a handful of counts. V is TRBV9 and J is TRBJ1-2; TRBD1 might be the D (6 bases). CDR1 SGDLS and CDR2 YYNGEE come from the germline V gene. V gave up 0 bases and J gave up 4 bases, with 10 bases separating them. CDR3 size: 14 residues. The CDR3 region is CASSVDGRGYGYTF. CDR3 DNA: TGTGCCAGCAGCGTAGATGGCAGGGGCTATGGCTACACCTTC.

The chain recombines TRBV5-1 with TRBJ2-3; weak D call: TRBD2 (6 bases). CDR1 and CDR2 (germline): SGHRS, YFSETQ. Trimming pared 4 bases from V and 2 bases from J, leaving 8 bases between. The length of the CDR3 is 13 residues. The chain's CDR3 is CASSTGDTDTQYF. The DNA of the CDR3 is TGCGCCAGCAGCACGGGGGACACAGATACGCAGTATTTT.

This clone was found many times. The same CDR3 also results from other DNA sequences found in this sample. This chain connects TRBV5-1 to TRBJ1-1; unclear D gene. In germline, CDR1 is SGHRS, CDR2 YFSETQ. V gave up 0 bases and J gave up 1 base, with 4 bases separating them. CDR3 length equals 13 residues. CDR3: CASSLDANTEAFF. The CDR3 region has the DNA TGCGCCAGCAGCTTGGACGCGAACACTGAAGCTTTCTTT.

V gene TRBV30 combines with J gene TRBJ2-3; unclear D gene. This CDR3 contains 11 residues. Between the trimmed V and J ends, which lost 2 bases and 3 bases, there was a span of 3 bases. Germline V gene data show CDR1 as GTSNPN and CDR2 as SVGIG (reference sequence). This CDR3 reads CAWSNTDTQYF. In DNA form, the CDR3 reads TGTGCCTGGAGTAATACAGATACGCAGTATTTT.